This TCR beta chain was captured by sequencing in a study of T cell clones after liver transplantation. Overall study: Standard immunosuppression, with no induction, continued until 12-24 months after transplant. Samples came pre-transplant, pre-randomization before withdrawal, and post-randomization after withdrawal ended.

Germline V lookup: CDR1 LNHNV, CDR2 YYDKDF (reference sequence). V shed 3 bases, J shed 1 base, and the junction held 2 bases outside the gene matches. This CDR3 has 14 amino acids. To note about this clone: As yet, its antigen is unknown.

Study conclusions and caveats: Post-transplant, graft-donor-reactive CD4 TCRbeta sequences in blood dropped significantly in most of the 8 subjects.

Libraries were prepared by immunoSEQ multiplex PCR; TCRdb keeps only in-frame clonotypes and omits some of them. The sample consists of approximately 68,000 clones, 80% of them appearing once. The origin of this receptor is a human donor who received a liver transplant. The chain links TRBV15 to TRBJ1-1; TRBD1 aligns across 7 bases. The sample consisted of CD4+ T cells from blood, taken before liver transplant. CDR3 sequence (DNA): TGTGCCACCAGCAGCCGGGACAGGAACACTGAAGCTTTCTTT. Translated, it gives CATSSRDRNTEAFF.